The source of this TCR beta chain is a study of shared clonotypes between healthy human individuals. Study-level information: With ages of 18 to 49, the donors were a couple of women and a few men.

Study-wide points: Clonotype sharing among the donors was expected to vary with sequencing depth.

J gave up 0 bases and V 6 bases, and 2 bases lay outside the gene matches. The CDR3 has 14 residues. The germline CDR1 and CDR2 sequences are SNHLY and FYNNEI. At the deep level, the assay was run. Per the authors' pipeline: For the immunoSEQ data, sequences were junction-only without quality scores, so filtering differed. Measured with immunoSEQ multiplex PCR; TCRdb has only the in-frame clones, and not every one. The V and J calls and the clone size are those of that table, but D and trimming were determined from the DNA. The table lists roughly 2.2 million clones, 85% to 95% of them singletons. With respect to this clone: The target antigen is unknown. The same CDR3 arises from other DNA sequences in this sample as well.

This rearrangement joins TRBV2 to TRBJ1-3, with 7 bases identical to TRBD1. The specimen sequenced was naive CD4+ T cells from PBMCs. Indicated subset: CD45RA+ positively selected. The receptor was isolated from a man aged 18 to 29 in good health. Some clones in this sample may be carry-over from other donors' samples. The CDR3 loop reads CASRTGSSGNTIYF. Here the CDR3 DNA reads TGTGCCAGCAGGACAGGGAGCTCTGGAAACACCATATATTTT.